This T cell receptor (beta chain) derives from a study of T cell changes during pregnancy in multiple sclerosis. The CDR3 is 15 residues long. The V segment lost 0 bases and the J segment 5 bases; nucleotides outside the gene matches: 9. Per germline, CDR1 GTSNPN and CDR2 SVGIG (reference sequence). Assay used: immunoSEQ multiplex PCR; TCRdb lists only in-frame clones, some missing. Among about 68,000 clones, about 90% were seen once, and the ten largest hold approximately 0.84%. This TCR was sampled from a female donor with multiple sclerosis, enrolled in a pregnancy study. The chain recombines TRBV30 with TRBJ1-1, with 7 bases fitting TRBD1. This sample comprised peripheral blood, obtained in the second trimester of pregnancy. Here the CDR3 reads CAWSVRGGRKTEAFF. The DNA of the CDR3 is TGTGCCTGGAGTGTACGAGGGGGCCGAAAAACTGAAGCTTTCTTT.